Each of the 17 T cell receptor beta chains below was sequenced from the same sample in a study of T cells in Graves' hyperthyroidism and ophthalmopathy. Amplification yielded TCR beta CDR3 regions, with RNA transcripts as the source. HTBI primers drove first-round RT-PCR of the TCR CDR3. TCRdb re-derived calls from the multiplex PCR reads in MiXCR, one entry per CDR3 protein. This sample carries some 600,000 distinct CDR3 sequences, approximately 13% of them seen once, and the ten largest clones take approximately 5.7%. The sequenced sample was blood. The receptors were sampled from a woman in her twenties or thirties with Graves' hyperthyroidism that later progressed to Graves' ophthalmopathy.

The genes are TRBV7-3 and TRBJ2-7; the match to TRBD1 covers 7 bases. From germline, CDR1 is SGHTA and CDR2 FQGTGA. This CDR3 is built from 14 residues. Losses at the gene ends were 5 bases for V and 1 base for J; bases not matched to a gene: 5. The chain's CDR3 is CASSEQGNSYEQYF. For the CDR3, the DNA is TGTGCCAGCAGCGAACAGGGGAATTCCTACGAGCAGTACTTC.

In its sample, this clonotype was seen a few times. Since a much larger clone is just one base distant, this may be a read error. The V gene is TRBV11-1, the J gene TRBJ2-6; no firm D call. The CDR3 consists of 14 residues. V dropped 6 bases and J dropped 0 bases, with 6 bases sitting between them. CDR1 and CDR2 from the germline V gene are SGHAT and FQDESV (reference sequence). Here the CDR3 reads CASSVNSGANVLTF. CDR3 nucleotide sequence: TGTGCCAGCAGTGTCAACTCTGGGGCCAACGTCCTGACTTTC.

Ten or more counts support this clonotype. As DNA, the CDR3 is TGTGCCAGCAGCGAAAGGGGGGCTGAGGATGATGGCTACACCTTC. It translates to CASSERGAEDDGYTF. The chain couples TRBV2 to TRBJ1-2, with a tentative D call TRBD1 (6 bases). This CDR3 region has 15 residues. CDR1 SNHLY and CDR2 FYNNEI come from the germline V gene. The V end lost 6 bases, the J end lost 6 bases, and 20 bases lay between the germline ends.

This clonotype was observed many times. J is TRBJ2-1 and V is TRBV28; 7 bases line up with TRBD2. The germline CDR1 and CDR2 sequences are MDHEN and SYDVKM. V trimming: 2 bases; J trimming: 5 bases; junction bases outside the gene matches: 9. The CDR3 consists of 16 residues. CDR3 DNA: TGTGCCAGCAGTTTAAACGGGTGGGGGACTAACAATGAGCAGTTCTTC. This gives the protein CASSLNGWGTNNEQFF.

This clonotype was detected a few times. The gene calls are TRBV19 and TRBJ1-5, with a weak D call TRBD1 (6 bases). This CDR3 is built from 13 residues. Trimming left V 9 bases short and J 0 bases short, with 9 bases between. Germline V gene sequence: CDR1 LNHDA, CDR2 SQIVND (reference sequence). CDR3 residues: CASGQTSNQPQHF. The CDR3 DNA is TGTGCCAGCGGACAGACTAGCAATCAGCCCCAGCATTTT.

This clonotype was seen many times. The V and J genes are TRBV7-3 and TRBJ2-1; D possibly corresponds to TRBD1 (5 bases). Germline V lookup: CDR1 SGHTA, CDR2 FQGTGA. The CDR3 contains 13 residues. V lost 2 bases and J 8 bases, leaving 10 bases between the germline ends. CDR3 DNA sequence: TGTGCCAGCAGCTTAGAAAGGGGCGATGAGCAGTTCTTC. Protein: CASSLERGDEQFF.

The chain is built from TRBV6-2 or TRBV6-3 and TRBJ2-7; D remains unclear. This CDR3 comprises 13 residues. Trimming pared 3 bases from V and 3 bases from J, leaving 9 bases between. Germline loops: CDR1 MNHEY, CDR2 SVGEGT. The CDR3 sequence: CASSYTSVYEQYF. CDR3 in DNA: TGTGCCAGCAGTTATACCAGCGTCTACGAGCAGTACTTC.

The chain couples TRBV6-9 to TRBJ2-1; TRBD2 agrees at 8 bases. J was trimmed by 1 base and V by 0 bases; bases with no gene match: 2. Germline V CDR1 and CDR2: MNHGY, SVAAGI. The CDR3 contains 16 residues. CDR3 loop: CASSYSRGRSYNEQFF. DNA for the CDR3: TGTGCCAGCAGTTATTCACGCGGGAGGTCCTACAATGAGCAGTTCTTC.

This clonotype was recorded at least ten times. This sequence joins TRBV6-2 or TRBV6-3 and TRBJ2-2; D gene ambiguous. Germline V CDR1 and CDR2: MNHEY, SVGEGT. The CDR3 totals 11 residues. Deletions cut 2 bases from V and 7 bases from J, with 2 bases between. CDR3 loop: CASSYLGELFF. In DNA form, the CDR3 reads TGTGCCAGCAGTTACCTCGGGGAGCTGTTTTTT.

In this sample, this clonotype turned up many times. This CDR3 is CASTRGGSNEKLFF. The CDR3 DNA is TGTGCCAGCACCAGGGGGGGGAGTAATGAAAAACTGTTTTTT. The chain carries TRBV5-8 and TRBJ1-4; TRBD1 aligns across 7 bases. The CDR3 loop spans 14 amino acids. J was trimmed by 4 bases and V by 6 bases; bases with no gene match: 6. Germline V gene lookup returns CDR1 SGHTS and CDR2 YDEGEE.

This clonotype occurred many times. The chain combines TRBV12-3 or TRBV12-4 with TRBJ2-1; TRBD2 matches 15 bases. The V segment lost 5 bases and the J segment 8 bases; nucleotides outside the gene matches: 4. The CDR3 runs 15 residues. The CDR3 nucleotides are TGTGCCAGCAGTCCCGGACTAGCGGGAGGGGATGAGCAGTTCTTC. It yields the protein CASSPGLAGGDEQFF.

This clonotype has at least ten counts. The chain joins TRBV19 to TRBJ1-2; no clear D gene. Germline CDR1 reads LNHDA; CDR2 reads SQIVND (reference sequence). The CDR3 length is 13 residues. V lost 10 bases and J lost 4, with 16 bases in between. CDR3 in DNA: TGTGCCACCATAACGGGCAGCAGCTATGGCTACACCTTC. It specifies CATITGSSYGYTF. The full variable domain, rest sourced from reference TRBV19 and TRBJ1-2, is DGGITQSPKYLFRKEGQNVTLSCEQNLNHDAMYWYRQDPGQGLRLIYYSQIVNDFQKGDIAEGYSVSREKKESFPLTVTSAQKNPTAFYLCATITGSSYGYTFGSGTRLTVV.

The chain is built from TRBV12-3 or TRBV12-4 and TRBJ1-1, with D possibly TRBD1 on 5 matching bases. The CDR3 has 15 amino acids. V lost 2 bases to trimming and J lost 0 bases, with 10 bases between them. CDR3 amino acids: CASSLQGGVNTEAFF. The CDR3 DNA is TGTGCCAGCAGTTTACAGGGAGGAGTGAACACTGAAGCTTTCTTT.

This clonotype was detected ten times or more. The chain combines TRBV28 with TRBJ1-6; TRBD1 aligns across 8 bases. The CDR3 runs 14 residues. CDR1 and CDR2 from the germline V gene are MDHEN and SYDVKM. V was clipped by 3 bases and J by 7 bases; unmatched bases: 2. CDR3 nucleotides: TGTGCCAGCAGTTTGAACAGGGGGAATTCACCCCTCCACTTT. It encodes CASSLNRGNSPLHF.

Comments on this clonotype: A read error may be the cause here, since a much bigger clone is one base away. This rearrangement joins TRBV27 to TRBJ1-3, with 7 bases identical to TRBD1. There are 15 residues in the CDR3. J gave up 0 bases and V 6 bases, and 5 bases lay outside the gene matches. Looked up from germline, CDR1 is MNHEY and CDR2 is SMNVEV (reference sequence). The chain's CDR3 is CASSSDRSSGNTIYF. Here the CDR3 DNA reads TGTGCCAGCAGCTCGGACAGGTCCTCTGGAAACACCATATATTTT.

The sample holds many counts of this clonotype. The chain recombines TRBV12-3 or TRBV12-4 with TRBJ2-2, with 9 bases matching TRBD2. The CDR3 has 18 amino acids. The V segment lost 7 bases and the J segment 0 bases; nucleotides outside the gene matches: 12. CDR3 sequence: CASTSPLAGAANTGELFF. In DNA form, the CDR3 reads TGTGCCAGCACCTCACCACTAGCGGGCGCTGCGAACACCGGGGAGCTGTTTTTT.

This clonotype appeared a few times. The chain is built from TRBV11-3 and TRBJ1-2; perhaps TRBD1 as D (5 bases). Germline V gene data show CDR1 as SGHNT and CDR2 as YENEEA. The CDR3 has 13 residues. The germline V and J ends were trimmed by 3 bases and 6 bases, with 11 bases remaining between them. CDR3 residues: CASSFWGDHGYTF. CDR3 bases: TGTGCCAGCAGCTTCTGGGGGGACCATGGCTACACCTTC.